The source of this T cell receptor delta chain is a study of gamma-delta T cells after stem cell transplantation. V gave up 0 bases and J gave up 2 bases, with 9 bases separating them. The germline CDR1 and CDR2 sequences are GEAIGNYY and EKD. The length of the CDR3 is 15 residues. TCRdb processed the RT-PCR reads again with the CATT caller. In the table there are 13,000 to 15,000 delta-chain clones, about 30% of which are singletons. Only a few counts were recorded for this clone. The sample taken for sequencing was gamma-delta T cells. This TCR was recovered from a human donor. It is not recorded whose cells these are; they may come from a transplant donor. The chain carries TRDV2 and TRDJ2; D gene uncertain. CDR3 in DNA: TGTGCCTGTGACACCCTCTCGCCATTGACAGCACAACTCTTCTTT. The encoded protein is CACDTLSPLTAQLFF.